This T cell receptor beta chain appears in the sequencing data of a study of blood T cell repertoires in COVID-19. In the original workflow: Reference gene primer amplification in the assay estimated nucleated cell counts. Using immunoSEQ multiplex PCR, the repertoire was profiled, and TCRdb retains in-frame clones only, with some absent. Clone size and the V and J calls come from that table; the DNA yielded D and trimming. The sample holds more than 200,000 clones; less than 90% are singletons and the top ten take more than 1.5%. The CDR3 totals 12 residues. V dropped 4 bases and J dropped 6 bases, with 10 bases sitting between them. The germline V gene has CDR1 SQVTM and CDR2 ANQGSEA.

The receptor was derived from a man between 65 and 85 years old with acute or convalescent COVID-19. This rearrangement joins TRBV29-1 to TRBJ1-5; D not certain. The sequencing input was peripheral blood. CDR3 residues: CSVGGVGQPQHF. The CDR3 DNA is TGCAGCGTTGGCGGGGTCGGTCAGCCCCAGCATTTT.